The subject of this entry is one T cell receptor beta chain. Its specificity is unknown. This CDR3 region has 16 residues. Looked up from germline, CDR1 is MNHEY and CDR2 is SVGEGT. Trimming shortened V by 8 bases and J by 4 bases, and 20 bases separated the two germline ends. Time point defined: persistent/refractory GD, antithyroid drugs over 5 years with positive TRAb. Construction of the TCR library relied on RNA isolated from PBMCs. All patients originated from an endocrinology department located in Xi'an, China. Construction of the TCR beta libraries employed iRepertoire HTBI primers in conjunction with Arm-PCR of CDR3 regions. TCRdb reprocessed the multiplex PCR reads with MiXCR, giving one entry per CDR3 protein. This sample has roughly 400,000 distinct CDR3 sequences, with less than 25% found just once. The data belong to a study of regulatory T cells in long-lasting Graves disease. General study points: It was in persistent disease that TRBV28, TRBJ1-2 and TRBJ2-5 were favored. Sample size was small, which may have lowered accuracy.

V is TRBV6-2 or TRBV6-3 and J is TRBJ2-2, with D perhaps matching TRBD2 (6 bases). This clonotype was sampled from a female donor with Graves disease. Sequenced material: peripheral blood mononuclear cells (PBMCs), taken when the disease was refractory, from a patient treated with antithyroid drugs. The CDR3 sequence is CASESGHVRVTGELFF. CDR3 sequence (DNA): TGTGCCAGCGAGAGCGGGCACGTGCGAGTCACCGGGGAGCTGTTTTTT.